This T cell receptor (beta chain) came from a study of T-cell memory formation after mild COVID-19. About the study: The TCR clusters were mostly specific to one donor.

This clonotype has at least ten counts. TCRdb passed the 5' RACE reads through MiXCR, listing each CDR3 protein once. In the table there are some 120,000 distinct CDR3 sequences, approximately 5.9% of which are singletons. Per germline, CDR1 SGHDT and CDR2 YYEEEE. V lost 0 bases and J lost 10, with 5 bases in between. This CDR3 has 11 amino acids. Sample: PBMCs or a T cell subset sorted from them (not recorded which). The V gene is TRBV5-6, the J gene TRBJ2-1; no clear D. This sequence originates from an adult woman who had mild COVID-19 (a few samples of this study predate the infection). Cell type and time point are not known. CDR3 sequence: CASSLAREQFF. CDR3 DNA sequence: TGTGCCAGCAGCTTGGCCCGGGAGCAGTTCTTC.